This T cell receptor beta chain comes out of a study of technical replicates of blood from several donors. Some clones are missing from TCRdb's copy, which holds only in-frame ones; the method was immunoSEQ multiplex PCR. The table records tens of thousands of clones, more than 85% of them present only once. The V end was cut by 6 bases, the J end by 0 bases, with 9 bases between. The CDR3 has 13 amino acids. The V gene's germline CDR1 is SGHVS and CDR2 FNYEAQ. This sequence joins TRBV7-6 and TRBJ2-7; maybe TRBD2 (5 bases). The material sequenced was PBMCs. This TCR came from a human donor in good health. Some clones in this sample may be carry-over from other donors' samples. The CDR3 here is CASRDWRSYEQYF. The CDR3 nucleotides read TGTGCCAGCAGGGACTGGCGCTCCTACGAGCAGTACTTC.